The rows below give T cell receptor beta chains drawn from one sample of a study of blood T cells in healthy people across ages. TCRdb re-analysed the 5' RACE reads in MiXCR, keeping a single row per CDR3 protein. The table shows around 800,000 distinct CDR3 sequences, with under 45% occurring only once. The sequencing sample was made of blood. These receptors originate from a man aged 55 to 70 in good health. CDR3s include the opening cysteine and the closing phenylalanine or tryptophan. Fields, in order: J gene, D gene, clone size, V gene, CDR3 length, CDR3 DNA, CDR3 protein. A D gene is named only where the DNA matches it firmly. Clone size appears in some rows only: once, few, many, or a class for an expanded clone.

>TRBJ1-2|TRBD1|NA|TRBV20-1|14
TGCAGTGCTATGAGACAGGGGGCGAGTGGTGCCTACACCTTC
CSAMRQGASGAYTF
>TRBJ1-4|NA|NA|TRBV10-3|17
TGTGCCATCAGTGAGTACCGGGTCACCGCAACTAATGAAAAACTGTTTTTT
CAISEYRVTATNEKLFF
>TRBJ1-2|TRBD1|NA|TRBV19|15
TGTGCCAGTAGTATTCATCCAGGGGGCGACTATGGCTACACCTTC
CASSIHPGGDYGYTF
>TRBJ2-7|NA|NA|TRBV7-2|16
TGTGCCAGCAGCTTAGTGGCCAGCTCGTCGGACTACGAGCAGTACTTC
CASSLVASSSDYEQYF
>TRBJ2-1|TRBD2|once|TRBV11-2|22
TGTGCCAGCAGGGGGGTCAAAACCGAGACTAGCGGGGGGGAAAGCTCCTACAATGAGCAGTTCTTC
CASRGVKTETSGGESSYNEQFF
>TRBJ2-4|TRBD2|once|TRBV6-2/TRBV6-3|15
TGTGCCAGCTTAAGCGGGGGGGTCGGCAAAAACATTCAGTACTTC
CASLSGGVGKNIQYF
>TRBJ2-1|NA|NA|TRBV20-1|11
TGCAGTGCTGCTAGCGACAATGAGCAGTTCTTC
CSAASDNEQFF
>TRBJ2-2|NA|NA|TRBV12-3/TRBV12-4|14
TGTGCCAGCAGTTTTTCCAGTGGTCCGGGGGAGCTGTTTTTT
CASSFSSGPGELFF
>TRBJ2-5|NA|NA|TRBV12-3/TRBV12-4|14
TGTGCCAGCAGACCCTCGGGGGCCGGGGAGACCCAGTACTTC
CASRPSGAGETQYF
>TRBJ1-1|NA|NA|TRBV20-1|13
TGCAGTGTCCCACGGGGCTTCAACACTGAAGCTTTCTTT
CSVPRGFNTEAFF
>TRBJ2-3|NA|NA|TRBV20-1|15
TGCAGTGCTAGAATAACAGGACTCATCCCAGATACGCAGTATTTT
CSARITGLIPDTQYF
>TRBJ1-2|TRBD1|NA|TRBV20-1|14
TGCAGTGCTTACCTGGGACAGTCTAACTATGGCTACACCTTC
CSAYLGQSNYGYTF
>TRBJ2-1|NA|NA|TRBV14|15
TGTGCCAGCAGCCAAGATCTTAATGCCAACAATGAGCAGTTCTTC
CASSQDLNANNEQFF
>TRBJ1-5|TRBD1|NA|TRBV7-7|14
TGTGCTAGCGGACAGGGATTTAGCAATCAGCCCCAGCATTTT
CASGQGFSNQPQHF
>TRBJ2-5|NA|few|TRBV12-3/TRBV12-4|12
TGTGCCAGCAGATCGACCGTGGAGACCCAGTACTTC
CASRSTVETQYF
>TRBJ1-2|TRBD1|NA|TRBV7-2|14
TGTGCCAGCAGCGGGGACAGGGGGCAAGGGGGCTACACCTTC
CASSGDRGQGGYTF
>TRBJ2-7|NA|NA|TRBV30|11
TGTGCCCGGGGGTTCGGGTACGAGCAGTACTTC
CARGFGYEQYF
>TRBJ1-2|NA|NA|TRBV12-3/TRBV12-4|13
TGTGCCAGCAGTTTAGGGGCAACCGATGGCTACACCTTC
CASSLGATDGYTF
>TRBJ1-2|TRBD1|few|TRBV5-5|14
TGTGCCAGCAGCGAGAGGGGGCGCAGCTATGGCTACACCTTC
CASSERGRSYGYTF
>TRBJ1-1|NA|few|TRBV24-1|14
TGTGCCACCAGTGGGACGGGTGGGAACACTGAAGCTTTCTTT
CATSGTGGNTEAFF
>TRBJ2-1|TRBD2|NA|TRBV9|16
TGTGCCAGCAGCCCCAGTACACTAGCGGGGTATGATGAGCAGTTCTTC
CASSPSTLAGYDEQFF
>TRBJ2-6|TRBD1|NA|TRBV11-2|18
TGTGCCAGCAGCCCCCGGGGACAGACCCTGGAAGGGGCCAACGTCCTGACTTTC
CASSPRGQTLEGANVLTF
>TRBJ2-5|TRBD2|NA|TRBV6-6|16
TGTGCCAGCAGTCATCGGGGGGGGCGGGGACAAGAGGCCCAGTACTTC
CASSHRGGRGQEAQYF
>TRBJ2-7|NA|NA|TRBV7-2|16
TGTGCCAGCAGCTTAGGAAGGGCGATGGGAGCGGGCGAGCAGTACTTC
CASSLGRAMGAGEQYF
>TRBJ2-5|NA|NA|TRBV4-3|15
TGCGCCAGCAGCCAAGGCGGTGCAGGGGAAGAGACCCAGTACTTC
CASSQGGAGEETQYF
>TRBJ2-5|NA|many|TRBV4-3|15
TGCGCCAGCAGCCAAGATCATTTGGGCCCTGAGACCCAGTACTTC
CASSQDHLGPETQYF
>TRBJ2-5|TRBD2|NA|TRBV7-2|13
TGTGCCGGCAGGGAGGGTAGATTGGAGACCCAGTACTTC
CAGREGRLETQYF
>TRBJ1-2|TRBD1|NA|TRBV20-1|19
TGCAGTGCTAGGACCAACCCAGGGACAGGGGGCTTTATGAACTATGGCTACACCTTC
CSARTNPGTGGFMNYGYTF
>TRBJ2-7|TRBD2|few|TRBV4-1|15
TGCGCCAGCAGCCAAGAGCCGGGACTAAGCTGGGCCCAGTACTTC
CASSQEPGLSWAQYF
>TRBJ2-2|TRBD1|once|TRBV7-2|15
TGTGCCAGCAGCGATGACAGGGGGAGGGCCGGGGAGCTGTTTTTT
CASSDDRGRAGELFF
>TRBJ2-4|NA|NA|TRBV18|15
TGTGCCAGCTCACCCGATGGGGTAGCCAAAAACATGCAGTACTTC
CASSPDGVAKNMQYF
>TRBJ2-3|NA|NA|TRBV4-1|14
TGCGCCAGCAGCCAAGCGGAGGGGACAGATACGCAGTATTTT
CASSQAEGTDTQYF